This record covers a single TCR beta chain. Germline V lookup: CDR1 SGHRS, CDR2 YFSETQ. The germline V and J ends were trimmed by 0 bases and 3 bases, with 10 bases remaining between them. This CDR3 region has 15 residues. Clones were read by immunoSEQ multiplex PCR, and TCRdb kept only the in-frame ones, dropping some. The data hold fewer than 90,000 clones, with around 94% observed a single time. These data originate in a study of control samples from healthy donors and cancer patients. The specimen was blood. The sequence was collected from a woman aged 40 to 50 in good health. The chain recombines TRBV5-1 with TRBJ2-1; maybe TRBD2 (5 bases). CDR3 region: CASSLELDLYNEQFF. CDR3 in DNA: TGCGCCAGCAGCTTGGAACTAGATCTCTACAATGAGCAGTTCTTC.